This T cell receptor (beta chain) derives from a study of CD8+ T cells in alopecia areata. In the study overall: At a dose of 5 to 10 mg twice daily, oral tofacitinib was given to treated patients.

cDNA prepared by RNA extraction and subsequent reverse transcription served as the template for sequencing. The protocol was immunoSEQ multiplex PCR, while the TCRdb copy is restricted to in-frame clones and leaves out a portion. The profile shows about 120,000 clones, about two fifths of them singletons. The V gene's germline CDR1 is DFQATT and CDR2 SNEGSKA (reference sequence). The CDR3 totals 10 residues. The V end lost 3 bases, the J end lost 10 bases, and 7 bases lay between the germline ends. The clonotype was recovered from a human donor with alopecia areata. The gene calls are TRBV20-1 and TRBJ2-1; D is uncertain. Sequenced material: CD4+ T cells sorted from blood. The CDR3 protein is CSARSEEQFF. CDR3 DNA: TGCAGTGCTAGGAGCGAAGAGCAGTTCTTC.